The text below deals with one T cell receptor (beta chain). TCRdb processed the 5' RACE reads anew with MiXCR; each CDR3 protein has one entry. The data contain about 50,000 distinct CDR3 sequences, 28% of them singletons. From germline, CDR1 is MNHEY and CDR2 SMNVEV (reference sequence). The CDR3 is 16 amino acids. V trimming: 3 bases; J trimming: 4 bases; junction bases outside the gene matches: 10. This chain joins TRBV27 and TRBJ2-5, with 8 bases that match TRBD2. The clonotype was recovered from a female donor with breast cancer. The sequencing input was naive CD4+ T cells sorted from blood. Subset in this sample: naive CD4+ T cells, CD4+CD45RA+CD25-. In nucleotides, the CDR3 is TGTGCCAGCAGTTTCGGGGGGGCTTGGGTAGGAGAGACCCAGTACTTC. Translated: CASSFGGAWVGETQYF.